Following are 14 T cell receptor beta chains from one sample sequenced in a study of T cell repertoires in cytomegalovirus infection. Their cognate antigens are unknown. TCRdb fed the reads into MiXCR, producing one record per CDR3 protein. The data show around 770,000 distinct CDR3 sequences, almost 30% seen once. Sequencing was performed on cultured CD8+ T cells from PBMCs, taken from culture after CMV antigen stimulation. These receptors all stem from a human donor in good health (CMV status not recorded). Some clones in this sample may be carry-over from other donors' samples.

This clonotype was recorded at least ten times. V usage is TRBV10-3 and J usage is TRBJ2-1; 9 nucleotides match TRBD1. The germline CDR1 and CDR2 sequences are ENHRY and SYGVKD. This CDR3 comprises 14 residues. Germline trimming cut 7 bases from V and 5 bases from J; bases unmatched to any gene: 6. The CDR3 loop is CAIISGQGHNEQFF. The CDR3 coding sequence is TGTGCCATCATTTCGGGACAGGGTCACAATGAGCAGTTCTTC.

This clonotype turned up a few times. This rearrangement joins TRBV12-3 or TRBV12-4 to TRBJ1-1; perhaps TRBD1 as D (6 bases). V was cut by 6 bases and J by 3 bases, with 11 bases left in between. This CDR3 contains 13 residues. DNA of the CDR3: TGTGCCAGCAGCCCTTACAGGGACACTGAAGCTTTCTTT. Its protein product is CASSPYRDTEAFF.

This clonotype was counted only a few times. In nucleotides, the CDR3 is TGTGCCAGCAGCTTTTTATCGCGGGGGGACAATGAGCAGTTCTTC. Residues: CASSFLSRGDNEQFF. The gene calls are TRBV7-9 and TRBJ2-1; TRBD2 matches at 8 bases. Trimming removed 3 bases from V and 5 bases from J; junction bases left unmatched: 6. The CDR3 is 15 residues long. Germline assignment: CDR1 SEHNR and CDR2 FQNEAQ (reference sequence).

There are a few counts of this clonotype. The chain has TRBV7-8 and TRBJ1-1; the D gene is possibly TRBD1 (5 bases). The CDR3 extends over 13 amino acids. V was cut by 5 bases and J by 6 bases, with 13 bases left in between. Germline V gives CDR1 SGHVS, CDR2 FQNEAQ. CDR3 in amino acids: CASSHILGAEAFF. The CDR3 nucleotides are TGTGCCAGCAGCCATATTTTGGGGGCTGAAGCTTTCTTT.

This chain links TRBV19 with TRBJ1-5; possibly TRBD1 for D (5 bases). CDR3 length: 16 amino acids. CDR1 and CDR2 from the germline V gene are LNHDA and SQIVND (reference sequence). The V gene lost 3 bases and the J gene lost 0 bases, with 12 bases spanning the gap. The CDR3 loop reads CASSILGGYSNQPQHF. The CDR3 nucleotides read TGTGCCAGTAGTATCCTCGGGGGGTATAGCAATCAGCCCCAGCATTTT.

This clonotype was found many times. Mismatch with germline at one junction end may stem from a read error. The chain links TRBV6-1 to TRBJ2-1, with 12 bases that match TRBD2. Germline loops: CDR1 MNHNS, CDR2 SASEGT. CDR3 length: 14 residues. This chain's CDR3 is CASSEWASGGAEIF. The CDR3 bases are TGTGCCAGCAGTGAATGGGCTAGCGGGGGGGCAGAGATCTTC.

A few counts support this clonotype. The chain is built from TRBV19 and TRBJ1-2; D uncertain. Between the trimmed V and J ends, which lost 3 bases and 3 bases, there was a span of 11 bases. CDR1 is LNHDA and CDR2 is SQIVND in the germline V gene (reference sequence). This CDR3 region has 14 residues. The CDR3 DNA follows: TGTGCCAGTAGTATCATTGAATCGGACTATGGCTACACCTTC. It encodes CASSIIESDYGYTF.

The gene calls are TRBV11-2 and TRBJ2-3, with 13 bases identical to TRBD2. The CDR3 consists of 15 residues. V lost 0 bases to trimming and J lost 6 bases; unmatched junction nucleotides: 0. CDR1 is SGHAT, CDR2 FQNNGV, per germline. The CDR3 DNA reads TGTGCCAGCAGCTTAGAACTAGCGGGGGGGGATACGCAGTATTTT. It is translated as CASSLELAGGDTQYF.

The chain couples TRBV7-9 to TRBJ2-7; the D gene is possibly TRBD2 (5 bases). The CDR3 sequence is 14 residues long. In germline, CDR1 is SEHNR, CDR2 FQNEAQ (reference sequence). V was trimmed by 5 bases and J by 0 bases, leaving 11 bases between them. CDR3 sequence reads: CASSEDGNSYEQYF. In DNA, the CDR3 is TGTGCCAGCAGCGAAGACGGGAACTCCTACGAGCAGTACTTC.

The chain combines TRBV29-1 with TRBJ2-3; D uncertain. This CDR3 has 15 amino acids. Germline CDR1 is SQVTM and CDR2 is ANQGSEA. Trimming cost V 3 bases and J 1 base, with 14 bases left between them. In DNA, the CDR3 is TGCAGCGTTGAGGGCTTCCCCCCTCGCACAGATACGCAGTATTTT. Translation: CSVEGFPPRTDTQYF.

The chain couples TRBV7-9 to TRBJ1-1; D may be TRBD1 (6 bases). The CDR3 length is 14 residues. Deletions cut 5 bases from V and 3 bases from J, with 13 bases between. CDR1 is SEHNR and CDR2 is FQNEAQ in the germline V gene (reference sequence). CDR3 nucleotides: TGTGCCAGCAGCCCCGGGGACAAGTACACTGAAGCTTTCTTT. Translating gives CASSPGDKYTEAFF.

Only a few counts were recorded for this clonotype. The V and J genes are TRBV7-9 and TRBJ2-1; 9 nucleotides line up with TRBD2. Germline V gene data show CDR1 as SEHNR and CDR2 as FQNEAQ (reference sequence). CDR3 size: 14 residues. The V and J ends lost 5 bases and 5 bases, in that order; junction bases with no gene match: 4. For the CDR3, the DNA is TGTGCCAGCAGCACAAGACTAGCGGACAATGAGCAGTTCTTC. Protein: CASSTRLADNEQFF.

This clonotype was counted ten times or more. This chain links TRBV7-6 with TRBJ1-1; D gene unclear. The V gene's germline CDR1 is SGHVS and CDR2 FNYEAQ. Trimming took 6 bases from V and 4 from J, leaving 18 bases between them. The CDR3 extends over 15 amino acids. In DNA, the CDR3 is TGTGCCAGCAGGCAACTAACCGAGGGCGGCACTGAAGCTTTCTTT. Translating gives CASRQLTEGGTEAFF.

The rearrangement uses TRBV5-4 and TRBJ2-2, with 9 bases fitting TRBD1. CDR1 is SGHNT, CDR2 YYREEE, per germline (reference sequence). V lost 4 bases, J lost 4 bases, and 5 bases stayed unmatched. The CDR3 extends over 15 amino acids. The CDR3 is CASSRGQGGTGELFF. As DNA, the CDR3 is TGTGCCAGCAGCAGGGGACAGGGCGGCACCGGGGAGCTGTTTTTT.